This TCR beta chain was captured by sequencing in a study of blood T cell repertoires in COVID-19. Study overall: Collection of acute and convalescent COVID-19 samples took place in the United States, Italy and Spain. Sample material is recorded as cDNA or gDNA derived from T cells, B-cell-depleted T cells, or PBMCs.

Original methodology: Scientists estimated how many nucleated cells there were by amplifying reference gene primers. Repertoires were generated with immunoSEQ multiplex PCR, while TCRdb's copy carries only in-frame clones and drops some. V and J calls and clone size are those listed in that table; D and trimming were worked out from the DNA. Of 78,000 or so clones listed, roughly 83% are singletons. This receptor was taken from a woman in her sixties with acute or convalescent COVID-19. Sequencing input: peripheral blood.

CDR3 sequence reads: CASSRGQGNGYTF. The CDR3 DNA reads TGTGCCAGCAGCCGGGGACAGGGGAATGGCTACACCTTC. The V gene is TRBV6-5, the J gene TRBJ1-2, with 10 bases fitting TRBD1. V dropped 6 bases and J dropped 6; count of bases not matched to a gene: 4. The CDR3 is 13 residues long. Per the germline V gene, CDR1 is MNHEY and CDR2 is SVGAGI.